A selection of T cell receptor beta chains follows, all from one sample in a study of cytomegalovirus exposure and HLA in healthy donors. Sequencing used immunoSEQ multiplex PCR; TCRdb keeps in-frame clones, though not all of them. The sample lists about 140,000 clones; 55% to 75% were seen once. What was sequenced was PBMCs. All receptors derive from a man between 50 and 59 years old in good health and CMV-seropositive. Both conserved end residues are trimmed from each CDR3. Each record gives: clone size, V gene, J gene, CDR3 protein. A clone size is listed for some rows: how often the clone was seen (once, few, many), or a class if it is expanded.

size: -; V: TRBV6-5; J: TRBJ1-1; CDR3: ASSYSTRVGAF
size: once; V: TRBV7-6; J: TRBJ2-1; CDR3: ASSLQPGIDEQF
size: -; V: TRBV7-2; J: TRBJ2-7; CDR3: ASSRGTGEYEQY
size: -; V: TRBV4-3; J: TRBJ2-1; CDR3: ASSQGEQGAGNEQF
size: -; V: TRBV7-6; J: TRBJ2-7; CDR3: ASSSGTGWGEQY
size: few; V: TRBV7-9; J: TRBJ2-2; CDR3: ASSSTQGTGELF
size: once; V: TRBV9; J: TRBJ2-1; CDR3: ASSVSTSVEFDEQF
size: -; V: TRBV18; J: TRBJ2-5; CDR3: ASSLTRETQY
size: few; V: TRBV6-5; J: TRBJ1-1; CDR3: ASSYSSSSNTEAF
size: -; V: TRBV11-3; J: TRBJ2-7; CDR3: ASSPGTPWEQY
size: -; V: TRBV4-2; J: TRBJ2-7; CDR3: ASTGVAGASRGEQY
size: -; V: TRBV11-2; J: TRBJ2-1; CDR3: ASSLGGEQF
size: -; V: TRBV5-4; J: TRBJ2-7; CDR3: ASSNRGNYEQY
size: -; V: TRBV7-9; J: TRBJ2-3; CDR3: ASSRTGGTADTQY
size: -; V: TRBV18; J: TRBJ2-7; CDR3: ASSPGLANTYEQY
size: once; V: TRBV7-2; J: TRBJ2-3; CDR3: ASREGGRTDTQY
size: -; V: TRBV11-2; J: TRBJ2-3; CDR3: ASSSGQGTDTQY
size: -; V: TRBV6-1; J: TRBJ1-2; CDR3: ASLHLGQGGYGYT
size: -; V: TRBV4-3; J: TRBJ1-4; CDR3: ASSQEGQGGEKLF
size: -; V: TRBV7-9; J: TRBJ2-1; CDR3: ASSLGISGRADEQF
size: -; V: TRBV11-2; J: TRBJ2-3; CDR3: ASSRPRGAQY
size: -; V: TRBV4-3; J: TRBJ2-6; CDR3: ASSQDGTGFAGANVLT
size: -; V: TRBV19; J: TRBJ2-2; CDR3: ASSIERGRSGNTGELF
size: -; V: TRBV19; J: TRBJ1-6; CDR3: ASSPRTVYNSPLH
size: -; V: TRBV2; J: TRBJ2-1; CDR3: ASSVTDEQF
size: -; V: TRBV4-3; J: TRBJ1-2; CDR3: ASSQDSTPYGYT